One T cell receptor beta chain is described in this entry. This sample is drawn from a study of T cell changes during pregnancy in multiple sclerosis. V lost 7 bases and J lost 3, with 16 bases in between. The CDR3 has 15 amino acids. Germline V gene lookup returns CDR1 LNHDA and CDR2 SQIVND (reference sequence). Generated by immunoSEQ multiplex PCR, the TCRdb table keeps only in-frame clones and is missing some. The top ten hold roughly 1.2% of the sample, which has approximately 70,000 clones, roughly nine tenths seen once. The rearrangement links TRBV19 to TRBJ1-5; D gene unclear. This specimen consisted of peripheral blood, obtained in the third trimester of pregnancy. This sequence originates from a female donor with multiple sclerosis, enrolled in a pregnancy study. The CDR3 spells CASKRPGSDNQPQHF. As DNA, the CDR3 is TGTGCCAGTAAGAGACCGGGGTCGGACAATCAGCCCCAGCATTTT.